This record covers a single T cell receptor (beta chain). What it binds is unknown. Specified treatment: oral pan-JAK inhibitor, 5-10 mg twice daily. It was from PBMCs that CD4+ and CD8+ T cells were sorted. The record originates from a study of CD8+ T cells in alopecia areata. About the study: The drug, tofacitinib, lasted 6 to 18 months, followed by 6 months off drug. Scalp area affected, as a percentage, set the severity score of treated patients.

General observations from the study: Mice showed clearer TCR sharing than patients did, a gap that was possibly HLA-related.

RNA extraction and reverse transcription yielded cDNA as sequencing template. Only in-frame clones appear in the TCRdb table, and some are missing; sequencing was by immunoSEQ multiplex PCR. The sample holds fewer than 200,000 clones, around 60% seen once. This CDR3 has 13 amino acids. CDR1 is SQVTM, CDR2 ANQGSEA, per germline. The V gene lost 4 bases and the J gene lost 5 bases, with 14 bases spanning the gap. This chain uses TRBV29-1 with TRBJ2-5, with D possibly being TRBD1 (5 bases). The sequenced sample was CD4+ T cells sorted from blood, obtained at week 24, from a patient treated with tofacitinib. The clonotype comes from a human donor with alopecia areata. The CDR3 region has the DNA TGCAGCGTTGCTTTGCGGACACTGGAGACCCAGTACTTC. It specifies CSVALRTLETQYF.